Listed here are 15 T cell receptor beta chains from one sample, sequenced in a study of T cell responses to AZD1222 COVID-19 vaccine. Measured with immunoSEQ multiplex PCR; TCRdb has only the in-frame clones, and not every one. The sample yields roughly 110,000 clones, about 90% seen once. Sequenced material: peripheral blood, taken 28 days after the second AZD1222 dose. These TCRs come from an adult who received the AZD1222 COVID-19 vaccine.

V gene TRBV30 combines with J gene TRBJ2-1; tentatively, D is TRBD2 (7 bases). The germline V gene has CDR1 GTSNPN and CDR2 SVGIG (reference sequence). V lost 2 bases and J lost 7, with 12 bases in between. This CDR3 is built from 13 residues. CDR3 bases: TGTGCCTGGAGTAGGGGGGGGAAGAATGAGCAGTTCTTC. This sequence encodes CAWSRGGKNEQFF.

For this clone: This sample also contains other DNA sequences that code for the same CDR3. The chain combines TRBV7-9 with TRBJ1-1; tentative D call: TRBD1 (5 bases). The V gene's germline CDR1 is SEHNR and CDR2 FQNEAQ (reference sequence). The CDR3 totals 14 residues. The ends were cut back, 3 bases at V and 1 base at J, with 9 bases in the middle. Here the CDR3 reads CASSFGTENTEAFF. CDR3 sequence (DNA): TGTGCCAGCAGCTTTGGGACGGAGAACACTGAAGCTTTCTTT. Filled out from reference TRBV7-9 and TRBJ1-1, the complete variable domain reads DTGVSQNPRHKITKRGQNVTFRCDPISEHNRLYWYRQTLGQGPEFLTYFQNEAQLEKSRLLSDRFSAERPKGSFSTLEIQRTEQGDSAMYLCASSFGTENTEAFFGQGTRLTVV.

This clone has just one count. V gene TRBV28 combines with J gene TRBJ1-5, with no clear D. V was trimmed by 8 bases and J by 1 base, leaving 15 bases between them. This CDR3 is built from 15 residues. Per the germline V gene, CDR1 is MDHEN and CDR2 is SYDVKM. CDR3 amino acids: CASDQDGLSNQPQHF. CDR3 sequence (DNA): TGTGCCAGCGATCAGGACGGGTTGAGCAATCAGCCCCAGCATTTT.

The chain carries TRBV12-3 or TRBV12-4 and TRBJ2-2, with D uncertain. CDR3 length: 13 residues. V lost 2 bases and J 7 bases, leaving 8 bases between the germline ends. CDR3 loop: CASSLPRGGELFF. CDR3 in DNA: TGTGCCAGCAGTTTACCGCGCGGCGGGGAGCTGTTTTTT.

The chain carries TRBV5-4 and TRBJ1-1; no reliable D call. V was pared by 2 bases and J by 6 bases, with 8 bases between. The CDR3 is 12 amino acids. Germline-derived CDR1 and CDR2 are SGHNT and YYREEE (reference sequence). CDR3 bases: TGTGCCAGCAGCTTTAAGAGCGCTGAAGCTTTCTTT. Its protein is CASSFKSAEAFF.

DNA for the CDR3: TGTGCCAGTAGTCCATCGGGACAGGGGTTATACGAGCAGTACTTC. Protein sequence: CASSPSGQGLYEQYF. This chain uses TRBV19 with TRBJ2-7, with 10 bases lining up with TRBD1. Per the germline V gene, CDR1 is LNHDA and CDR2 is SQIVND (reference sequence). The V gene end was trimmed by 5 bases and the J gene end by 4 bases; junction bases not matched to a gene: 8. The CDR3 extends over 15 amino acids.

V and J are TRBV5-8 and TRBJ2-1, with D possibly TRBD1 on 6 matching bases. Per the germline V gene, CDR1 is SGHTS and CDR2 is YDEGEE. There are 16 residues in the CDR3. Trimming took 4 bases from V and 1 from J, leaving 15 bases between them. DNA of the CDR3: TGTGCCAGCAGCCCCCGGAGGACAGATTCCTACAATGAGCAGTTCTTC. Encoded protein: CASSPRRTDSYNEQFF. Full variable domain (remainder filled in from reference TRBV5-8 and TRBJ2-1): EAGVTQSPTHLIKTRGQQATLRCSPISGHTSVYWYQQALGLGLQFLLWYDEGEERNRGNFPPRFSGRQFPNYSSELNVNALELEDSALYLCASSPRRTDSYNEQFFGPGTRLTVL.

The chain combines TRBV24-1 with TRBJ2-5, with D tentatively TRBD2 (6 bases). The length of the CDR3 is 12 residues. V gave up 4 bases and J gave up 14 bases, with 16 bases separating them. Germline loops: CDR1 KGHDR, CDR2 SFDVKD. In DNA form, the CDR3 reads TGTGCCACCAGTGAGGAGGGTCTACTATCTTACTTC. Translating gives CATSEEGLLSYF.

The chain is built from TRBV27 and TRBJ1-6; D is unclear. The CDR3 loop spans 14 amino acids. The germline CDR1 and CDR2 sequences are MNHEY and SMNVEV (reference sequence). Trimming removed 6 bases at V and 6 bases at J, with 12 bases between. The CDR3 nucleotides read TGTGCCAGCAGCCAAATCGGAAGTAATTCACCCCTCCACTTT. Translated, it gives CASSQIGSNSPLHF.

Written as DNA, the CDR3 is TGTGCCAGCAGCTCCCGGCGGGCCGGCGGGGAGCTGTTTTTT. Its protein product is CASSSRRAGGELFF. The V call is TRBV7-8, the J call TRBJ2-2, with D perhaps TRBD2 (5 bases). V was clipped by 4 bases and J by 7 bases, with 13 bases between them. Germline lookup yields CDR1 SGHVS and CDR2 FQNEAQ. The CDR3 covers 14 residues. Combining the CDR3 with reference TRBV7-8 and TRBJ2-2 gives the whole variable domain GAGVSQSPRYKVAKRGQDVALRCDPISGHVSLFWYQQALGQGPEFLTYFQNEAQLDKSGLPSDRFFAERPEGSVSTLKIQRTQQEDSAVYLCASSSRRAGGELFFGEGSRLTVL.

This chain joins TRBV14 and TRBJ1-3; D uncertain. V was cut by 1 base and J by 2 bases, with 0 bases left in between. Germline V CDR1 and CDR2: SGHDN, FVKESK. The CDR3 length is 12 residues. The CDR3 loop reads CASSQAGNTIYF. CDR3 coding DNA: TGTGCCAGCAGCCAAGCTGGAAACACCATATATTTT.

This chain links TRBV6-5 with TRBJ2-5; 10 bases are a match to TRBD2. The length of the CDR3 is 15 residues. CDR1 is MNHEY and CDR2 is SVGAGI in the germline V gene. V shed 4 bases and J 5 bases; nucleotides not matched to a gene: 7. The CDR3 loop is CASSLAGGLGETQYF. DNA for the CDR3: TGTGCCAGCAGTTTAGCGGGAGGTTTGGGGGAGACCCAGTACTTC.

The chain employs TRBV7-9 and TRBJ2-1, with 8 bases fitting TRBD1. With V trimmed by 5 bases and J by 15 bases, 6 bases remained unmatched. This CDR3 is built from 11 residues. Germline assignment: CDR1 SEHNR and CDR2 FQNEAQ (reference sequence). For the CDR3, the DNA is TGTGCCAGCAGCACGCAGGGGGCTTGGTTCTTC. Translating it yields CASSTQGAWFF.

The chain combines TRBV24-1 with TRBJ2-5; D is possibly TRBD1 (5 bases). With 0 bases removed from V and 3 bases from J, the gap between germline ends came to 10 bases. Germline V gives CDR1 KGHDR, CDR2 SFDVKD. This CDR3 is 15 amino acids long. CDR3 in amino acids: CATSDLRQGKETQYF. The CDR3 bases are TGTGCCACCAGTGATTTGCGGCAGGGTAAAGAGACCCAGTACTTC.

V and J are TRBV6-6 and TRBJ1-1; tentatively, D is TRBD1 (6 bases). This CDR3 is 14 amino acids long. Germline V lookup: CDR1 MNHNY, CDR2 SVGAGI (reference sequence). Trimming left V 3 bases short and J 5 bases short, with 13 bases between. The CDR3 sequence is CASSYVGGRTEAFF. The CDR3 DNA is TGTGCCAGCAGTTATGTCGGGGGGCGGACTGAAGCTTTCTTT.